The source of this T cell receptor beta chain is a study of shared clonotypes between healthy human individuals. This table comes from immunoSEQ multiplex PCR, and its TCRdb copy is limited to in-frame clones, with some not included. The sample shows approximately 1.5 million clones, approximately 98% of them seen only once. To note about this clone: Antigen unknown.

V lost 2 bases and J 6 bases, leaving 15 bases between the germline ends. The CDR3 contains 14 residues. CDR1 GTSNPN and CDR2 SVGIG come from the germline V gene (reference sequence). Study observations and caveats: Since donors were few, the genetic and exposure-history diversity represented was limited.

The source material was naive CD4+ T cells sorted from blood. Subset reported: CD45RA+ positively selected. The source is a man aged 30 to 45 in good health. V and J are TRBV30 and TRBJ2-3, with a weak D call TRBD2 (5 bases). In DNA, the CDR3 is TGTGCCTGGAGTTTCGCGACTATCATGGATACGCAGTATTTT. It specifies CAWSFATIMDTQYF.